This TCR beta chain comes out of a study of blood T cell repertoires in COVID-19. The overall study: The study drew acute and convalescent COVID-19 samples from the United States, Italy and Spain. T cells, B-cell-depleted T cells, or PBMCs provided the cDNA or gDNA that served as material.

Study processing details: Estimation of nucleated cell counts relied on the amplification of reference gene primers. Profiling relied on immunoSEQ multiplex PCR, and the TCRdb table lists in-frame clones only, not all of them. The DNA was the basis for D and trimming; V, J and clone size are from that table. The repertoire holds roughly 70,000 clones, with around 81% as singletons. This TCR was recovered from a woman aged 55-69 years with acute or convalescent COVID-19. The sequencing input was peripheral blood.

Written as DNA, the CDR3 is TGTGCCAGCAGTGAAGCCGGAAGGAGTTGGAGCAATCAGCCCCAGCATTTT. As protein: CASSEAGRSWSNQPQHF. J is TRBJ1-5 and V is TRBV6-1; D gene ambiguous. This CDR3 region has 17 residues. Trimming removed 0 bases from V and 1 base from J, with 13 bases in between. Germline values: CDR1 MNHNS, CDR2 SASEGT.